This T cell receptor beta chain is from a study of CD8+ T cells in alopecia areata. Findings and caveats of the study: Whether baseline CD8+ expansion is linked to response remains uncertain, given a single nonresponder.

Germline-derived CDR1 and CDR2 are GTSNPN and SVGIG (reference sequence). The CDR3 is 12 residues long. V was trimmed by 2 bases and J by 1 base, leaving 5 bases between them. Stated treatment: oral pan-JAK inhibitor, 5-10 mg twice daily. PBMCs, the starting material, were the source of sorted CD4+ and CD8+ T cells. Notes on this clone: Its antigen is unknown.

TCR sequencing used cDNA made by reverse transcription of extracted RNA. TCRdb's copy holds only in-frame clones and misses some; the assay was immunoSEQ multiplex PCR. Of about 190,000 clones in the sample, 60% were seen once. Sequencing was performed on CD4+ T cells sorted from blood, taken at week 4, from a patient treated with tofacitinib. This chain connects TRBV30 to TRBJ1-1; D gene unclear. The TCR comes from a human donor with alopecia areata. Written as DNA, the CDR3 is TGTGCCTGGAGTAGGCCGAACACTGAAGCTTTCTTT. It codes for CAWSRPNTEAFF.